This T cell receptor beta chain was identified in a study of T-cell reconstitution after alpha-beta-depleted transplantation in children (dated by TCRdb to about 2016). A note on the overall study: Using TCR repertoire profiling, the study followed T-cell immune reconstitution in a quantitative way in children after TCRalphabeta/CD19-depleted allogeneic hematopoietic cell transplantation. The investigation overall reported the following: In some patients, the high TCRbeta diversity seen at day 60 was put down to recipient T cells and intrathymic progenitors that had survived conditioning. Over subsequent months, a decline in hyperexpanded clone frequencies was noted, and after one year, T-cell counts and TCRbeta diversity were mostly ascribed to newly produced T cells. The apparently early alphabetaT-cell count recovery about two months after transplant was reportedly dependent on only several hundred rapidly expanded clones derived from non-depleted graft cells.

Library method: PCR. Sequencing was carried out with an Illumina HiSeq 2500. To normalize quantification of the TCRbeta repertoire, the TCR libraries were built with molecular barcoding that relied on unique molecular identifiers. TCRdb's own reprocessing of the public reads used fastp at Q25 and MiXCR and kept productive beta chains. Records with the same CDR3 protein are collapsed into one entry carrying the most frequent genes and DNA. The sample data list about 830,000 distinct CDR3 sequences, and around 15% of these were observed just once. Clones ranked in the top ten supply about 5% of the sample. In this sample, this clonotype turned up many times. Its antigen specificity is not known. Per-base qualities were not stored, and no clone one base away is much larger. The germline V gene (reference sequence) gives CDR1 as DFQATT and CDR2 as SNEGSKA. The CDR3 covers 10 residues, taking in both the cysteine and the phenylalanine. Only the CDR3 portion is preserved as DNA: 30 bases, with reading frame beginning at the first base.

The label giving this sample's treatment or condition can be read as: allogeneic hematopoietic cell transplantation with graft depleted of TCRalphabeta T cells and CD19 B cells. TCRalphabeta/CD19-depleted allogeneic hematopoietic cell grafts were given to the transplant recipients, all of whom were children. The chain is assembled from TRBV20-1 and TRBJ2-7; the D gene cannot be named for sure. The source was PBMCs, mostly from graft donor cells, collected 360 days after TCRalphabeta/CD19-depleted stem cell transplant. The origin of this receptor is a male patient under 18 who had a stem cell transplant for acute lymphoblastic leukemia, so the T cells may come from the graft donor. This receptor carries the CDR3 CSALGYEQYF. The DNA sequence is given as TGCAGCGCTTTGGGCTACGAGCAGTACTTC.